Following are 24 T cell receptor beta chains from one sample sequenced in a study of blood T cell repertoires in COVID-19. Sequencing was performed with immunoSEQ multiplex PCR; in TCRdb, only in-frame clones are kept and a portion is missing. The table records 280,000 or so clones, around 88% of them present only once. The source material was peripheral blood. The receptors come from a woman under 40 who had recovered from COVID-19.

The chain is built from TRBV6-5 and TRBJ2-5, with a tentative D call TRBD2 (5 bases). The CDR3 consists of 15 residues. CDR1 and CDR2 from the germline V gene are MNHEY and SVGAGI. Trimming took 7 bases from V and 2 from J, leaving 17 bases between them. The CDR3 protein is CASTRVVGSQETQYF. In nucleotides, the CDR3 is TGTGCCAGCACCCGGGTCGTTGGGAGTCAAGAGACCCAGTACTTC.

This chain connects TRBV4-1 to TRBJ1-5; a weak D match, TRBD1 (6 bases). The CDR3 spans 15 residues. Germline V gene sequence: CDR1 MGHRA, CDR2 YSYEKL. Trimming shortened V by 4 bases and J by 2 bases, and 12 bases separated the two germline ends. The CDR3 here is CASSRLGAGNQPQHF. CDR3 in DNA: TGCGCCAGCAGCCGCCTGGGGGCAGGCAATCAGCCCCAGCATTTT.

The CDR3 loop is CASKGQGASTDTQYF. DNA for the CDR3: TGCGCCAGCAAAGGACAGGGGGCGAGCACAGATACGCAGTATTTT. The V call is TRBV4-1, the J call TRBJ2-3; TRBD1 aligns across 11 bases. The ends lost 7 bases at V and 0 bases at J; junction bases unmatched: 3. This CDR3 spans 15 amino acids. Germline V lookup: CDR1 MGHRA, CDR2 YSYEKL.

The chain is built from TRBV6-6 and TRBJ2-1; perhaps TRBD2 as D (7 bases). Germline CDR1 MNHNY, CDR2 SVGAGI (reference sequence). This CDR3 region has 16 residues. The ends were cut back, 7 bases at V and 4 bases at J, with 20 bases in the middle. The DNA for the CDR3 is TGTGCCAGCACCTCCCTGGGGGGGGCCGGGTACAATGAGCAGTTCTTC. It translates to CASTSLGGAGYNEQFF.

This chain joins TRBV28 and TRBJ2-7, with D maybe TRBD2 (5 bases). Trimming stripped 7 bases from V and 2 bases from J, with 12 bases between. Per germline, CDR1 MDHEN and CDR2 SYDVKM. There are 13 residues in the CDR3. The CDR3 reads CASTPGRAYEQYF. DNA for the CDR3: TGTGCCAGCACACCTGGGAGAGCCTACGAGCAGTACTTC.

V and J are TRBV28 and TRBJ1-1; D remains unclear. Germline CDR1 MDHEN, CDR2 SYDVKM. CDR3 length: 16 amino acids. V was shortened by 6 bases and J by 5 bases, with 22 bases between the two germline ends. Written as DNA, the CDR3 is TGTGCCAGCAGCTCAAACATACTGGATTCGGAGACTGAAGCTTTCTTT. Translated: CASSSNILDSETEAFF.

J is TRBJ2-5 and V is TRBV11-3; 9 bases are shared with TRBD2. This CDR3 contains 14 residues. J was trimmed by 5 bases and V by 5 bases; bases with no gene match: 6. The germline V gene has CDR1 SGHNT and CDR2 YENEEA. The DNA for the CDR3 is TGTGCCAGCAGCGGTAGCGGGGGCGTCGAGACCCAGTACTTC. The encoded protein is CASSGSGGVETQYF.

This clone was detected only once. The chain employs TRBV19 and TRBJ1-2, with D possibly TRBD1 on 5 matching bases. Trimming took 2 bases from V and 8 from J, leaving 12 bases between them. The CDR3 spans 13 residues. CDR1 is LNHDA and CDR2 is SQIVND in the germline V gene (reference sequence). In nucleotides, the CDR3 is TGTGCCAGTAGTATACAGGGAAGAGGCGGCTACACCTTC. Its protein product is CASSIQGRGGYTF.

The rearrangement joins TRBV18 to TRBJ1-3; tentative D call: TRBD1 (5 bases). The germline V and J ends were trimmed by 6 bases and 4 bases, with 13 bases remaining between them. The CDR3 is 14 residues long. Germline V gene sequence: CDR1 KGHSH, CDR2 LQKENI. The CDR3 DNA is TGTGCCAGCTCGGCAGGGCAACCCGGAAACACCATATATTTT. Protein sequence: CASSAGQPGNTIYF.

The V call is TRBV14, the J call TRBJ2-1; 8 bases map to TRBD2. CDR1 is SGHDN, CDR2 FVKESK, per germline. V lost 0 bases to trimming and J lost 5 bases; unmatched junction nucleotides: 6. There are 16 residues in the CDR3. In nucleotides, the CDR3 is TGTGCCAGCAGCCAAGATTACAGCGGGGGAAACAATGAGCAGTTCTTC. Amino acids: CASSQDYSGGNNEQFF. Supplemented by reference TRBV14 and TRBJ2-1, the full variable domain reads EAGVTQFPSHSVIEKGQTVTLRCDPISGHDNLYWYRRVMGKEIKFLLHFVKESKQDESGMPNNRFLAERTGGTYSTLKVQPAELEDSGVYFCASSQDYSGGNNEQFFGPGTRLTVL.

V is TRBV12-3 or TRBV12-4 and J is TRBJ2-7; tentative D call: TRBD2 (6 bases). The V and J ends lost 8 bases and 1 base respectively, with 12 bases between them. This CDR3 has 13 residues. The CDR3 region is CASLRDGSYEQYF. CDR3 DNA sequence: TGTGCCAGCCTGCGGGACGGTTCCTACGAGCAGTACTTC.

The CDR3, as DNA: TGTGCCAGTAGCCTTCTAACCGGACAGGCGCTCAATCAGCCCCAGCATTTT. It is translated as CASSLLTGQALNQPQHF. The V call is TRBV19, the J call TRBJ1-5, with 7 bases fitting TRBD1. Trimming at V came to 6 bases and at J to 3 bases, leaving 14 bases not matched to a gene. In germline, CDR1 is LNHDA, CDR2 SQIVND (reference sequence). The CDR3 totals 17 residues.

The genes are TRBV28 and TRBJ1-3; unclear D gene. Trimming left V 3 bases short and J 3 bases short, with 9 bases between. The CDR3 length is 14 residues. The germline gives CDR1 MDHEN, CDR2 SYDVKM. For the CDR3, the DNA is TGTGCCAGCAGTTTTCGGGGTAGTGGAAACACCATATATTTT. It specifies CASSFRGSGNTIYF.

The J gene is TRBJ2-1, the V gene TRBV4-2; TRBD2 might be the D (5 bases). The V gene's germline CDR1 is LGHNA and CDR2 YNFKEQ. Deletions cut 0 bases from V and 10 bases from J, with 19 bases between. The CDR3 extends over 16 amino acids. The CDR3 coding sequence is TGTGCCAGCAGCCAAGACCGGGAAAGGGCAGTAGGAGAGCAGTTCTTC. Protein: CASSQDRERAVGEQFF.

The genes are TRBV6-5 and TRBJ1-5; D unresolved. The CDR3 runs 15 residues. The germline gives CDR1 MNHEY, CDR2 SVGAGI. V lost 2 bases to trimming and J lost 7 bases, with 15 bases between them. The CDR3 bases are TGTGCCAGCAGTTACCGAGGCCCGGGCGGGCAGCCCCAGCATTTT. It encodes CASSYRGPGGQPQHF.

The chain joins TRBV6-5 to TRBJ1-6; 8 bases align to TRBD1. V dropped 4 bases and J dropped 8; count of bases not matched to a gene: 10. The germline gives CDR1 MNHEY, CDR2 SVGAGI. CDR3 length: 16 amino acids. The CDR3 nucleotides are TGTGCCAGCAGTTCGACAGGGGAGGCTGTGGATTCACCCCTCCACTTT. This gives the protein CASSSTGEAVDSPLHF.

J is TRBJ1-1 and V is TRBV29-1; 7 bases agree with TRBD1. Germline CDR1 SQVTM, CDR2 ANQGSEA. The CDR3 consists of 13 residues. With V trimmed by 7 bases and J by 0 bases, 5 bases remained unmatched. The CDR3 DNA sequence: TGCAGCGCTGGGGGACAGTTGAACACTGAAGCTTTCTTT. Translated: CSAGGQLNTEAFF.

This clone was detected only once. The rearrangement uses TRBV7-2 and TRBJ2-3; 8 nucleotides align to TRBD2. Germline V gives CDR1 SGHTA, CDR2 FQGNSA. This CDR3 has 16 amino acids. After removal of 2 bases from V and 9 bases from J, the junction contained 13 bases not matched to a gene. The CDR3 region is CASSLWQSGGGETQYF. In DNA, the CDR3 is TGTGCCAGCAGCTTATGGCAAAGCGGGGGAGGGGAAACGCAGTATTTT.

The rearrangement links TRBV19 to TRBJ2-5; the match to TRBD1 covers 8 bases. Per germline, CDR1 LNHDA and CDR2 SQIVND (reference sequence). V was clipped by 6 bases and J by 5 bases; unmatched bases: 5. The CDR3 runs to 13 residues. The CDR3 sequence: CASSRTGPETQYF. The DNA of the CDR3 is TGTGCCAGTAGCCGGACAGGGCCGGAGACCCAGTACTTC.

This clone was seen just once. The rearrangement joins TRBV7-9 to TRBJ1-6, with TRBD1 identical over 7 bases. Germline loops: CDR1 SEHNR, CDR2 FQNEAQ (reference sequence). The ends lost 5 bases at V and 5 bases at J; junction bases unmatched: 3. The CDR3 covers 14 residues. The DNA of the CDR3 is TGTGCCAGCAGCCCCGGGACAGATAATTCACCCCTCCACTTT. Its translation is CASSPGTDNSPLHF.

V usage is TRBV15 and J usage is TRBJ2-6, with D maybe TRBD1 (6 bases). Germline assignment: CDR1 LNHNV and CDR2 YYDKDF (reference sequence). The CDR3 totals 17 residues. V gave up 6 bases and J gave up 4 bases, with 19 bases separating them. This CDR3 reads CATRSPTGNRGANVLTF. CDR3 nucleotide sequence: TGTGCCACCAGGAGTCCGACAGGCAATCGGGGGGCCAACGTCCTGACTTTC.

The chain combines TRBV10-3 with TRBJ2-7; maybe TRBD2 (6 bases). The CDR3 consists of 15 residues. V was shortened by 3 bases and J by 6 bases, with 18 bases between the two germline ends. CDR1 ENHRY and CDR2 SYGVKD come from the germline V gene. The CDR3 DNA reads as TGTGCCATCAGTGATCGAGAGGGGCTAGCGCCCGAGCAGTACTTC. This gives the protein CAISDREGLAPEQYF.

V gene TRBV27 combines with J gene TRBJ2-2; 9 nucleotides line up with TRBD1. Germline values: CDR1 MNHEY, CDR2 SMNVEV (reference sequence). There are 17 residues in the CDR3. The V and J ends lost 6 bases and 5 bases, in that order; junction bases with no gene match: 13. As DNA, the CDR3 is TGTGCCAGCAGGAATTCACAGGGGGCAAGAAATACCGGGGAGCTGTTTTTT. As protein: CASRNSQGARNTGELFF.

The V gene is TRBV7-3, the J gene TRBJ2-5, with 8 bases that match TRBD2. The CDR3 is made up of 18 amino acids. Trimming removed 3 bases from V and 5 bases from J; junction bases left unmatched: 17. From germline, CDR1 is SGHTA and CDR2 FQGTGA. The DNA of the CDR3 is TGTGCCAGCAGCTTCATGCCGGGACTAGGAACCGGTTCGGAGACCCAGTACTTC. Amino acids: CASSFMPGLGTGSETQYF.